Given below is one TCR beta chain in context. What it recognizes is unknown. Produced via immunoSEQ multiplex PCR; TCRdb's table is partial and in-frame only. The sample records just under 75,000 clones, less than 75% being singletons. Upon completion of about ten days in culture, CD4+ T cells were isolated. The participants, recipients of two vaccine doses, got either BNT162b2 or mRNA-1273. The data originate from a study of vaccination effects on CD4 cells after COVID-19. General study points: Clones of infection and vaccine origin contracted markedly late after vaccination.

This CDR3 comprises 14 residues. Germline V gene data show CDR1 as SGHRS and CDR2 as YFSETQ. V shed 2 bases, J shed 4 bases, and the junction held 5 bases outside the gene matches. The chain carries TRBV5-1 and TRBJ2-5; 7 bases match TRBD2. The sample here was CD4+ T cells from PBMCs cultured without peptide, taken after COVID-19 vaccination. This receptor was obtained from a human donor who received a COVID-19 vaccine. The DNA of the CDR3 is TGCGCCAGCAGCTTCGAGGGAGGGCGAGAGACCCAGTACTTC. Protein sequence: CASSFEGGRETQYF. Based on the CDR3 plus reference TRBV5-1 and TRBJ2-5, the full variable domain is KAGVTQTPRYLIKTRGQQVTLSCSPISGHRSVSWYQQTPGQGLQFLFEYFSETQRNKGNFPGRFSGRQFSNSRSEMNVSTLELGDSALYLCASSFEGGRETQYFGPGTRLLVL.